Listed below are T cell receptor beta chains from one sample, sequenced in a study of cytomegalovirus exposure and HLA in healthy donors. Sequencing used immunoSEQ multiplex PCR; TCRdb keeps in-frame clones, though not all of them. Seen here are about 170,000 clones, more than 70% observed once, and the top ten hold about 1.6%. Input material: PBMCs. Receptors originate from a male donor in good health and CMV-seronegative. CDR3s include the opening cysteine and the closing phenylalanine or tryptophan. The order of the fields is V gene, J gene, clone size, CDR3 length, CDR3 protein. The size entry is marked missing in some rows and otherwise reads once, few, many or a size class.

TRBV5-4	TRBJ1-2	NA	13	CASSLAAVYGYTF
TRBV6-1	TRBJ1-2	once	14	CASSETPTAYGYTF
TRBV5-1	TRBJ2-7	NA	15	CASSLRQGSSYEQYF
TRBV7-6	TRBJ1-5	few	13	CASSRTGSQPQHF
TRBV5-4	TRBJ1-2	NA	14	CASTLTGLDYGYTF
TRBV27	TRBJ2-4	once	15	CASGRDSLAKNIQYF
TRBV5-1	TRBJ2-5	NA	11	CASRNQEAQYF
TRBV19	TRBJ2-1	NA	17	CASSGTGVGRPGNEQFF
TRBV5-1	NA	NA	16	CASSLEGTGLRNEQYF
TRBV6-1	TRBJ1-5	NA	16	CASSEIIGQGNQPQHF
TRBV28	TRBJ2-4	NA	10	CATSRNIQYF
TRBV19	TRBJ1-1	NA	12	CASSIRWGAAFF
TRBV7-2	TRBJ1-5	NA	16	CASSGGFRVGNQPQHF
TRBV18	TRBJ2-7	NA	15	CASSLPEFSYYEQYF
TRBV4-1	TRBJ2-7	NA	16	CASSQDLGPSRYEQYF
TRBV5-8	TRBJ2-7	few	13	CASSLLQPYEQYF
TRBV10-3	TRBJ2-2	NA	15	CAISGGLVSSGELFF
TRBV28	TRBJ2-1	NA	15	CASSSGTSSPNGQFF
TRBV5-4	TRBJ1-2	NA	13	CASSLGQGSGYTF
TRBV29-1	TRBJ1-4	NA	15	CSVEDPGYTNEKLFF